This TCR beta chain was sequenced during a study of beta chain features in type 1 diabetes. Per donor, one heparinised blood draw averaged roughly 120 mL. Germline CDR1 reads GTSNPN; CDR2 reads SVGIG (reference sequence). Unmatched junction bases numbered 5, after V lost 3 bases and J lost 4 bases. The CDR3 runs to 14 residues. This clone has just a few counts. The whole isolated RNA underwent reverse transcription, so sequencing captured expressed TCRB transcripts. Naive, central memory and regulatory T cell samples yielded about 3.57 million reads on average. Libraries were prepared by immunoSEQ multiplex PCR; TCRdb keeps only in-frame clonotypes and omits some of them. The data hold around 190,000 clones, with about an eighth observed a single time.

Input material: central memory CD4+ T cells from blood. This clonotype was sampled from a woman younger than 30 in good health. V usage is TRBV30 and J usage is TRBJ2-2, with TRBD2 matching over 7 bases. The CDR3 protein is CAWRGRAGTGELFF. The CDR3 DNA is TGTGCCTGGAGAGGGAGGGCCGGCACCGGGGAGCTGTTTTTT.